This T cell receptor beta chain was obtained from a study of T cell responses to AZD1222 COVID-19 vaccine. Study-wide findings and caveats: Vaccine-associated CD4 TCRs ranged over spike, dominating at 160-218 and 743-854. Breadth and depth of Spike-specific TCRs rose after two AZD1222 doses. Nearly half of spike-specific TCRs reportedly target unmutated variant regions. Baseline antibody screening turned up just six seropositive AZD1222 recipients.

TCRdb's table, derived via immunoSEQ multiplex PCR, lists solely in-frame clones and lacks some. The data show about 55,000 clones, roughly 84% seen once. The CDR3 runs 15 residues. Germline CDR1 and CDR2: SGHRS and YFSETQ. Trimming removed 3 bases from V and 0 bases from J, with 10 bases in between. About this clone: Its antigen is currently unknown. Other DNA sequences within the sample encode an identical CDR3.

The rearrangement uses TRBV5-1 and TRBJ2-1; D unresolved. This TCR was recovered from an adult in good health. Source: peripheral blood, taken on day 0 of AZD1222 vaccination. The CDR3 loop reads CASSSDQSSYNEQFF. CDR3 DNA sequence: TGCGCCAGCAGCTCTGACCAGAGCTCCTACAATGAGCAGTTCTTC.